The 17 T cell receptor beta chains reported below all come from one sample, sequenced in a study of cytomegalovirus exposure and HLA in healthy donors. The PCR made use of 60 Vbeta and 13 Jbeta primers. The repertoire was sequenced with immunoSEQ multiplex PCR; TCRdb's copy has only in-frame clones and lacks some. The sample gives around 97,000 clones, 76% of which show up once; about a tenth is in the top ten. Material: PBMCs. These TCRs come from a woman under 30 in good health and CMV-seropositive.

The V and J genes are TRBV28 and TRBJ1-5; no firm D call. Germline V gene lookup returns CDR1 MDHEN and CDR2 SYDVKM. There are 16 residues in the CDR3. V lost 5 bases, J lost 7 bases, and 21 bases lay in between. CDR3 bases: TGTGCCAGCAGTGCCTGGAAAAGGGAGGGTGTCCAGCCCCAGCATTTT. Translation gives CASSAWKREGVQPQHF.

V usage is TRBV18 and J usage is TRBJ1-2; D is possibly TRBD1 (5 bases). Germline V gene data show CDR1 as KGHSH and CDR2 as LQKENI. The ends were cut back, 3 bases at V and 7 bases at J, with 9 bases in the middle. CDR3 size: 12 residues. The CDR3 DNA reads as TGTGCCAGCTCACCCGGGGGAAGTGGCTACACCTTC. Translation: CASSPGGSGYTF.

This chain links TRBV11-2 with TRBJ2-7; tentatively, D is TRBD2 (7 bases). This CDR3 region has 16 residues. Germline V gives CDR1 SGHAT, CDR2 FQNNGV. V was pared by 1 base and J by 5 bases, with 18 bases between. The CDR3 bases are TGTGCCAGCAGCTTAGTACAGTCGGGCGGGGGCCACGAGCAGTACTTC. It codes for CASSLVQSGGGHEQYF.

The rearrangement joins TRBV5-6 to TRBJ2-5; a weak D match, TRBD1 (6 bases). There are 14 residues in the CDR3. Germline lookup yields CDR1 SGHDT and CDR2 YYEEEE. Trimming left V 3 bases short and J 5 bases short, with 14 bases between. The CDR3 loop is CASSSRGSRETQYF. The DNA of the CDR3 is TGTGCCAGCAGCTCGAGGGGGAGTCGGGAGACCCAGTACTTC.

The chain combines TRBV27 with TRBJ2-7; D not resolved. From germline, CDR1 is MNHEY and CDR2 SMNVEV (reference sequence). V dropped 4 bases and J dropped 3 bases, with 10 bases sitting between them. This CDR3 has 13 amino acids. CDR3: CASSSSLRYEQYF. The CDR3, as DNA: TGTGCCAGCAGTTCCTCCCTCCGCTACGAGCAGTACTTC.

This clone occurred many times. The rearrangement joins TRBV6-1 to TRBJ1-2; 7 nucleotides line up with TRBD1. This CDR3 spans 13 amino acids. J gave up 7 bases and V 4 bases, and 6 bases lay outside the gene matches. Germline V lookup: CDR1 MNHNS, CDR2 SASEGT. The CDR3 protein is CASSVTGVGGYTF. The CDR3, as DNA: TGTGCCAGCAGTGTAACAGGGGTCGGTGGCTACACCTTC.

This clone was picked up one time. The chain uses TRBV9 and TRBJ2-6; D is possibly TRBD1 (6 bases). Germline V gene lookup returns CDR1 SGDLS and CDR2 YYNGEE. This CDR3 has 15 amino acids. V was shortened by 0 bases and J by 2 bases, with 6 bases between the two germline ends. This chain's CDR3 is CASSVDRAGANVLTF. The CDR3 region has the DNA TGTGCCAGCAGCGTAGACAGGGCTGGGGCCAACGTCCTGACTTTC.

In this sample, this clone turned up a few times. The V gene is TRBV7-3, the J gene TRBJ2-1, with 8 bases matching TRBD2. Per germline, CDR1 SGHTA and CDR2 FQGTGA. CDR3 length: 16 amino acids. With V trimmed by 0 bases and J by 2 bases, 3 bases remained unmatched. The CDR3 nucleotides read TGTGCCAGCAGCTTAACGCCCGGGAGGGCCTACAATGAGCAGTTCTTC. Translating it yields CASSLTPGRAYNEQFF.

The genes are TRBV6-1 and TRBJ2-2; 9 nucleotides line up with TRBD2. The CDR3 spans 15 residues. The germline gives CDR1 MNHNS, CDR2 SASEGT. V lost 6 bases to trimming and J lost 6 bases; unmatched junction nucleotides: 8. The CDR3 loop reads CASSRGGGAPGELFF. The CDR3 DNA is TGTGCCAGCAGCAGGGGCGGGGGGGCCCCCGGGGAGCTGTTTTTT.

The chain has TRBV20-1 and TRBJ1-2, with no clear D. This CDR3 has 11 residues. Trimming removed 4 bases from V and 5 bases from J, with 8 bases in between. Germline V gene sequence: CDR1 DFQATT, CDR2 SNEGSKA (reference sequence). The CDR3: CSAKDLYGYTF. CDR3 DNA sequence: TGCAGTGCTAAAGACTTGTATGGCTACACCTTC.

This clone has just a few counts. The chain has TRBV7-2 and TRBJ2-5, with TRBD2 as a possible D gene (5 bases). From germline, CDR1 is SGHTA and CDR2 FQGNSA. The length of the CDR3 is 16 residues. V dropped 1 base and J dropped 5 bases, with 17 bases sitting between them. This CDR3 is CASSLGGLVVGETQYF. The DNA for the CDR3 is TGTGCCAGCAGCTTAGGAGGGCTAGTGGTGGGGGAGACCCAGTACTTC. Combining the CDR3 with reference TRBV7-2 and TRBJ2-5 gives the whole variable domain GAGVSQSPSNKVTEKGKDVELRCDPISGHTALYWYRQSLGQGLEFLIYFQGNSAPDKSGLPSDRFSAERTGGSVSTLTIQRTQQEDSAVYLCASSLGGLVVGETQYFGPGTRLLVL.

The chain uses TRBV7-3 and TRBJ2-7, with D tentatively TRBD2 (5 bases). CDR1 and CDR2 (germline): SGHTA, FQGTGA. With 5 bases removed from V and 4 bases from J, the gap between germline ends came to 18 bases. CDR3 length equals 15 residues. CDR3 coding DNA: TGTGCCAGCAGCCTCCTCCCGGGAAGTAGGTACGAGCAGTACTTC. Amino acids: CASSLLPGSRYEQYF.

The chain recombines TRBV19 with TRBJ1-5; perhaps TRBD1 as D (5 bases). Trimming removed 2 bases at V and 5 bases at J, with 10 bases between. The CDR3 covers 14 residues. Germline CDR1 and CDR2: LNHDA and SQIVND (reference sequence). In nucleotides, the CDR3 is TGTGCCAGTAGTATAACAGGAGTCCATCAGCCCCAGCATTTT. It codes for CASSITGVHQPQHF.

The rearrangement links TRBV11-2 to TRBJ2-6; 7 bases are shared with TRBD1. Germline assignment: CDR1 SGHAT and CDR2 FQNNGV. The length of the CDR3 is 18 residues. J lost 1 base, V lost 5 bases, and 11 bases had no gene match. CDR3 amino acids: CASSGLRQGPSGANVLTF. The CDR3 DNA reads TGTGCCAGCAGCGGACTCAGACAGGGCCCATCTGGGGCCAACGTCCTGACTTTC.

The rearrangement uses TRBV4-2 and TRBJ1-1; D call uncertain. With 0 bases removed from V and 6 bases from J, the gap between germline ends came to 23 bases. CDR1 and CDR2 from the germline V gene are LGHNA and YNFKEQ. The CDR3 runs to 18 residues. CDR3 DNA: TGTGCCAGCAGCCAAGATGGCTGGGCAGTGGTTGGTTACCCTGAAGCTTTCTTT. It translates to CASSQDGWAVVGYPEAFF.

This chain uses TRBV2 with TRBJ1-2; D may be TRBD1 (6 bases). This CDR3 spans 15 amino acids. V lost 9 bases and J 9 bases, leaving 26 bases between the germline ends. Germline loops: CDR1 SNHLY, CDR2 FYNNEI. In DNA form, the CDR3 reads TGTGCCAGACAAAATCGGGACAACCAGGGCCCTAGCTACACCTTC. Translated: CARQNRDNQGPSYTF.

This clone was picked up a small number of times. The chain carries TRBV7-6 and TRBJ1-1; a possible D gene is TRBD1 (5 bases). The germline V gene has CDR1 SGHVS and CDR2 FNYEAQ. The V end was cut by 3 bases, the J end by 0 bases, with 11 bases between. The CDR3 is 15 amino acids. The CDR3 region has the DNA TGTGCCAGCAGCTTGGGGGGACCGATGAACACTGAAGCTTTCTTT. As protein: CASSLGGPMNTEAFF.